This entry describes one T cell receptor beta chain. As yet, its antigen is unknown. The data originate from a study of beta chain features in type 1 diabetes. Across the whole study: No age, gender or cell yield differences were seen between patients and healthy donors.

TCRB transcripts that were expressed got sequenced, as all of the isolated RNA had been reverse transcribed. Clones were sequenced by immunoSEQ multiplex PCR, and TCRdb holds only the in-frame ones, with some missing. Counted here are about 220,000 clones, 11% occurring once; the ten biggest clones make up less than 1.5%. Study-wide findings and caveats: It was among patients, rather than healthy donors, that naive, central memory and Treg TCRB repertoires appeared more similar. Any role of HLA type in TCRB rearrangement remained unresolved here.

Sorting with CD45RO/CCR7/CD25/CD127/CD95/CD27 yielded naive, central memory, regulatory and stem-like memory CD4+ cells. This receptor was obtained from a man younger than 35 in good health. Material: central memory CD4+ T cells from blood.

The CDR3 bases are TGTGCCAGCAGCCTGCGGCGGGAAGAGACCCAGTACTTC. Translating gives CASSLRREETQYF. This sequence joins TRBV9 and TRBJ2-5; possibly TRBD2 for D (5 bases). V was clipped by 4 bases and J by 3 bases, with 10 bases between them. Germline loops: CDR1 SGDLS, CDR2 YYNGEE. The CDR3 loop spans 13 amino acids.